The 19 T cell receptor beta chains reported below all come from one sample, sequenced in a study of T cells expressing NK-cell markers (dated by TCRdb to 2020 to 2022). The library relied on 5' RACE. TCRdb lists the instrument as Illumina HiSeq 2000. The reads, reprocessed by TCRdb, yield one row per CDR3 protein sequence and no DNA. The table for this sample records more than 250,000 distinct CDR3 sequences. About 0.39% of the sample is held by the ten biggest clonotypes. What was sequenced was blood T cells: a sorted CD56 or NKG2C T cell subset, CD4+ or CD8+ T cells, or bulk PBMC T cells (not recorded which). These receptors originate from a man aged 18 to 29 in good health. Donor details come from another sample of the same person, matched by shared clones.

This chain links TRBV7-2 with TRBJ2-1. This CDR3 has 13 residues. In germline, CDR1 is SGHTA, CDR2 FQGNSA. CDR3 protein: CASSFGLADEQFF.

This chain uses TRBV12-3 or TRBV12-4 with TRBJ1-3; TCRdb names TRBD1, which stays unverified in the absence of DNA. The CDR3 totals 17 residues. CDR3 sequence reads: CASSLGQSPRSGNTIYF.

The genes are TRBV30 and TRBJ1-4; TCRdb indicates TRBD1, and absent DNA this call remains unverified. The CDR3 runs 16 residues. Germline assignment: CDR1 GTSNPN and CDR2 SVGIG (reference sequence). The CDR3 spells CAWATGTHATNEKLFF.

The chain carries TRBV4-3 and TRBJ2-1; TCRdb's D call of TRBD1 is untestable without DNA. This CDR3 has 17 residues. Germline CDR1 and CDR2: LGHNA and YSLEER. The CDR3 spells CASSQGVTRGSYNEQFF.

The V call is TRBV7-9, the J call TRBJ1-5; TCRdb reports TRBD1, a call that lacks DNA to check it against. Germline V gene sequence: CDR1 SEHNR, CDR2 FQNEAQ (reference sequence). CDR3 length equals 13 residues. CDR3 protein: CASVEEGGQPQHF.

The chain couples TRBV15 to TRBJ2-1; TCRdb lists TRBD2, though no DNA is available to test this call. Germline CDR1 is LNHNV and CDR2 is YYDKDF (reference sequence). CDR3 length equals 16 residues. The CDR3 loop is CATSRDSGGMGHEQFF.

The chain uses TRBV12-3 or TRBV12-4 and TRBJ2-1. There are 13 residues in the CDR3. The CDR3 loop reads CASSFGSYNEQFF.

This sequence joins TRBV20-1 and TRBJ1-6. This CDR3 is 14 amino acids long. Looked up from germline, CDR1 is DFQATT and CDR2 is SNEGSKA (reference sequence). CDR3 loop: CSARDVMVGSPLHF.

The CDR3 loop reads CAWNVDRAAEAFF. The chain combines TRBV30 with TRBJ1-1. This CDR3 is built from 13 residues. The germline V gene has CDR1 GTSNPN and CDR2 SVGIG (reference sequence).

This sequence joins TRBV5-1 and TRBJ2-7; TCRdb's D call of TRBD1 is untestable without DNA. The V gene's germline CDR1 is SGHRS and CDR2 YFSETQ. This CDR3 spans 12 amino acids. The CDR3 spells CASGTGWYEQYF.

CDR3: CASSLVIGYEQYF. This chain uses TRBV7-9 with TRBJ2-7. CDR1 and CDR2 from the germline V gene are SEHNR and FQNEAQ (reference sequence). The CDR3 runs 13 residues. The full variable domain, its missing parts supplied by reference TRBV7-9 and TRBJ2-7, is DTGVSQNPRHKITKRGQNVTFRCDPISEHNRLYWYRQTLGQGPEFLTYFQNEAQLEKSRLLSDRFSAERPKGSFSTLEIQRTEQGDSAMYLCASSLVIGYEQYFGPGTRLTVT.

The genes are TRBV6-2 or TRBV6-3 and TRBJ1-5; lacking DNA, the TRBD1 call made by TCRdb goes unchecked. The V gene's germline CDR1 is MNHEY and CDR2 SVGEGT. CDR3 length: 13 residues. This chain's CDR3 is CASSADGRGPQHF.

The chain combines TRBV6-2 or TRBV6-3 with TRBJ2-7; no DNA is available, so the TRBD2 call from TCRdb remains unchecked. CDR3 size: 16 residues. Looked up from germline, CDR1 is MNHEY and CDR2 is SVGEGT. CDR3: CASTRTSGASSYEQYF.

CDR3 sequence: CSAKLQVSYEQYF. This sequence joins TRBV20-1 and TRBJ2-7; without DNA, the TCRdb call of TRBD1 cannot be checked. The CDR3 runs to 13 residues. CDR1 and CDR2 from the germline V gene are DFQATT and SNEGSKA (reference sequence).

This CDR3 reads CASSTGNSINQPQHF. The chain uses TRBV10-2 and TRBJ1-5; TCRdb's D gene call, TRBD1, goes unchecked for lack of DNA. The CDR3 consists of 15 residues. Looked up from germline, CDR1 is WSHSY and CDR2 is SAAADI.

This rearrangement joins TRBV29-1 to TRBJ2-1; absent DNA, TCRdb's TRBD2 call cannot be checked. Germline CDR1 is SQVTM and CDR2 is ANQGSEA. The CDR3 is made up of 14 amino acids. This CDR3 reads CSALPGLAGNEQFF.

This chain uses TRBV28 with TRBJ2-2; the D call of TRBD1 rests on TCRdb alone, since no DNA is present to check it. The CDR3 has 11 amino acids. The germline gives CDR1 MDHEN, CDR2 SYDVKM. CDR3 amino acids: CAIQRGRELFF.

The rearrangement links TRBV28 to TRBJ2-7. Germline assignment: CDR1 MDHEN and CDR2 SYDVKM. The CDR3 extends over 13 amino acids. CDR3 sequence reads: CASSFSMSYEQYF.

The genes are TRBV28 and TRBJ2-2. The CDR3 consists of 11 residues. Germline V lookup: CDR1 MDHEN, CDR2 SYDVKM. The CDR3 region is CASRATGELFF.